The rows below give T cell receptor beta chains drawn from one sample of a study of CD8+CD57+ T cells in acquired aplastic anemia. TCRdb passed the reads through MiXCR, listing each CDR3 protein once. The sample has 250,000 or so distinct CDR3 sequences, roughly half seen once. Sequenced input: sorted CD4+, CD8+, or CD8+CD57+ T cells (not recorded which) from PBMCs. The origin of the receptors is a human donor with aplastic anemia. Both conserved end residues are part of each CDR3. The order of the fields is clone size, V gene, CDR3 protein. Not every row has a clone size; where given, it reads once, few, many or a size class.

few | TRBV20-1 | CSAPGTDSPLHF
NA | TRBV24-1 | CATWTANYGYTF
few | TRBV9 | CAGSGLAGAGSRGEQYF
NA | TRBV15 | CASSQVPSGAKKGEQYF
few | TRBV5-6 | CASTHRGPLNTEAFF
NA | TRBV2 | CASSANRGRGDQYF
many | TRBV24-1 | CATTRSAAGEQYF
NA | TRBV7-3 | CASSALSSTGELFF
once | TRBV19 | CASSIGVGQVIRNYGYTF
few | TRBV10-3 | CATSDPQETQYF
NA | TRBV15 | CATRGRDRAWNEQFF
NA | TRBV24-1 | CATSDGGIPYEQYF
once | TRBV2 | CASSVAADQPQHF
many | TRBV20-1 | CSASAGTSSSGANVLTF
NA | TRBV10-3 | CAISEWYPEGGQETQYF
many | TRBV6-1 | CASSTPRGADYGYTF
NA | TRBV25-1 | CASSGPGQGARYGYTF
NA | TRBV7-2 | CASSLGLSRGAGETQYF
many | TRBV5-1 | CASSPTPGEQHYGYTF
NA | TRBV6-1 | CASTDNNYGYTF
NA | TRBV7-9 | CASSLVCGQGRTDTQYF
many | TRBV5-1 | CASSLLGTLNTEAFF
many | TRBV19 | CASTPGAPNEQYF
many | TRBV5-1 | CASSPGRGGDQPQHF
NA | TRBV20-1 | CSAGGQGWLEQYF
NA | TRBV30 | CAWSVMTRVHNEQFF
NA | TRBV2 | CASSVGRGSNQPQRF
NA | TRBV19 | CASSPTGVNTGELFF
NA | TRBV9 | CASSSQAMSSGNTIYF
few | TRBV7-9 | CASSQDGGVGEQYF
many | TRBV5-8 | CASSKDGNYGYTF
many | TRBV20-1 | CSASSFSGNQPQHF
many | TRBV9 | CASSAELPTDTQYF
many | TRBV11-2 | CASSLDGLARSYEQYF
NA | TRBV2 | CASSAVGGYTF
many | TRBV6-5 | CASTSSGSVGETQYF